This passage covers 21 T cell receptor beta chains from one sample sequenced in a study of somatic mutations in cytotoxic T cells in rheumatoid arthritis. Measured with immunoSEQ multiplex PCR; TCRdb has only the in-frame clones, and not every one. Among about 12,000 clones listed, roughly four fifths were seen once. The material sequenced was CD8+ T cells sorted from blood. Receptor source: a woman aged 55-69 years in good health.

The gene calls are TRBV28 and TRBJ2-7; perhaps TRBD1 as D (5 bases). V lost 5 bases and J 5 bases, leaving 10 bases between the germline ends. CDR3 length: 12 residues. In germline, CDR1 is MDHEN, CDR2 SYDVKM. The CDR3, as DNA: TGTGCCAGCAGTGTCCAGGGTGACGAGCAGTACTTC. Translation: CASSVQGDEQYF.

This rearrangement joins TRBV6-5 to TRBJ2-7; D is possibly TRBD2 (6 bases). Germline V gene lookup returns CDR1 MNHEY and CDR2 SVGAGI. Trimming cost V 5 bases and J 3 bases, with 11 bases left between them. The CDR3 spans 13 residues. CDR3 loop: CASSSGTVYEQYF. For the CDR3, the DNA is TGTGCCAGCAGTAGTGGGACTGTCTACGAGCAGTACTTC.

The V and J genes are TRBV4-1 and TRBJ2-5, with D unclear. V lost 4 bases, J lost 1 base, and 13 bases lay in between. The CDR3 runs 15 residues. Germline CDR1 reads MGHRA; CDR2 reads YSYEKL. The CDR3 sequence: CASSLAHRAQETQYF. The CDR3 DNA follows: TGCGCCAGCAGCCTAGCCCATCGAGCCCAAGAGACCCAGTACTTC.

The V call is TRBV19, the J call TRBJ1-1, with a possible D match to TRBD1 (6 bases). Germline CDR1 and CDR2: LNHDA and SQIVND (reference sequence). The V end was cut by 5 bases, the J end by 9 bases, with 13 bases between. This CDR3 has 12 residues. CDR3 protein: CASSHSGDKAFF. CDR3 nucleotides: TGTGCCAGTAGTCACAGCGGGGACAAAGCTTTCTTT. The complete variable domain, with remaining parts taken from reference TRBV19 and TRBJ1-1, reads DGGITQSPKYLFRKEGQNVTLSCEQNLNHDAMYWYRQDPGQGLRLIYYSQIVNDFQKGDIAEGYSVSREKKESFPLTVTSAQKNPTAFYLCASSHSGDKAFFGQGTRLTVV.

As regards this clone: In this CDR3 the conserved last residue, phenylalanine or tryptophan, is missing, so a read error is likely. No DNA is shown, since the ends of the CDR3 on it are uncertain; the CDR3 is the one TCRdb lists. The rearrangement uses TRBV7-9 and TRBJ2-3; TRBD1, the table's D call, was not compared with the DNA. The CDR3 is 11 residues long, ends included. Germline CDR1 is SEHNR and CDR2 is FQNEAQ (reference sequence). The CDR3 sequence: CASSRRDKGVL.

This chain joins TRBV29-1 and TRBJ1-1; 8 bases fit TRBD1. With 6 bases clipped from V and 6 bases from J, the junction kept 15 bases outside the gene matches. Germline CDR1 and CDR2: SQVTM and ANQGSEA. The CDR3 runs 15 residues. Here the CDR3 reads CSVTLGQGPLSEAFF. The CDR3 DNA follows: TGCAGCGTAACTCTCGGACAGGGCCCCTTATCTGAAGCTTTCTTT. The full variable domain, completed using reference TRBV29-1 and TRBJ1-1, is SAVISQKPSRDICQRGTSLTIQCQVDSQVTMMFWYRQQPGQSLTLIATANQGSEATYESGFVIDKFPISRPNLTFSTLTVSNMSPEDSSIYLCSVTLGQGPLSEAFFGQGTRLTVV.

The chain employs TRBV28 and TRBJ1-1; a weak D match, TRBD1 (6 bases). The germline V and J ends were trimmed by 3 bases and 0 bases, with 14 bases remaining between them. CDR1 and CDR2 (germline): MDHEN, SYDVKM. The CDR3 totals 16 residues. CDR3 sequence (DNA): TGTGCCAGCAGTTTTGTTTCGTCAGGGGTGAACACTGAAGCTTTCTTT. Its protein is CASSFVSSGVNTEAFF.

This rearrangement joins TRBV6-5 to TRBJ1-4; tentatively, D is TRBD1 (5 bases). The V gene's germline CDR1 is MNHEY and CDR2 SVGAGI. V shed 6 bases and J shed 5 bases, with 16 bases lying between them. The length of the CDR3 is 15 residues. The CDR3 nucleotides read TGTGCCAGCAGGCCTGACAGAGATAGAAATGAAAAACTGTTTTTT. Translated, it gives CASRPDRDRNEKLFF.

This chain links TRBV7-8 with TRBJ1-3; D is unresolved. Germline V CDR1 and CDR2: SGHVS, FQNEAQ. Trimming shortened V by 6 bases and J by 4 bases, and 4 bases separated the two germline ends. The CDR3 length is 11 residues. CDR3 DNA sequence: TGTGCCAGCAGGCTAGGAAACACCATATATTTT. Translating gives CASRLGNTIYF.

The V call is TRBV4-1, the J call TRBJ2-1; a weak D match, TRBD1 (6 bases). Germline loops: CDR1 MGHRA, CDR2 YSYEKL. This CDR3 is built from 15 residues. V lost 0 bases and J 6 bases, leaving 12 bases between the germline ends. Here the CDR3 DNA reads TGCGCCAGCAGCCAAGACCCCCCAGGGGCCAATGAGCAGTTCTTC. Its translation is CASSQDPPGANEQFF.

This clone came up once. The CDR3: CASRDIKYSNQPQHF. CDR3 in DNA: TGTGCCAGCAGGGACATCAAGTATAGCAATCAGCCCCAGCATTTT. The genes are TRBV28 and TRBJ1-5, with a possible D match to TRBD1 (5 bases). V dropped 6 bases and J dropped 0 bases, with 12 bases sitting between them. This CDR3 is built from 15 residues. CDR1 is MDHEN and CDR2 is SYDVKM in the germline V gene.

In its sample, this clone was seen a few times. This chain links TRBV28 with TRBJ1-2, with 8 bases aligning to TRBD1. Looked up from germline, CDR1 is MDHEN and CDR2 is SYDVKM. The junction had 8 bases not matched to a gene; V was cut back by 5 bases and J by 3 bases. The length of the CDR3 is 15 residues. The CDR3 nucleotides read TGTGCCAGCAGTCCTTATCAGGGGGCCGACTATGGCTACACCTTC. Its protein is CASSPYQGADYGYTF.

The CDR3 region is CASSLTGKETQYF. CDR3 sequence (DNA): TGTGCCAGCAGCTTAACAGGGAAAGAGACCCAGTACTTC. The chain couples TRBV11-3 to TRBJ2-5, with D perhaps matching TRBD1 (6 bases). CDR3 size: 13 residues. Germline V lookup: CDR1 SGHNT, CDR2 YENEEA. V lost 2 bases and J lost 3, with 7 bases in between.

The CDR3 DNA is TGTGCCTGGAGTCCAGCGGTTGCGGGAAACAATGAGCAGTTCTTC. Residues: CAWSPAVAGNNEQFF. The chain links TRBV30 to TRBJ2-1, with D possibly TRBD2 on 6 matching bases. This CDR3 has 15 residues. The germline V gene has CDR1 GTSNPN and CDR2 SVGIG (reference sequence). Trimming removed 2 bases at V and 5 bases at J, with 16 bases between.

The chain combines TRBV5-6 with TRBJ2-2, with D perhaps TRBD1 (5 bases). Germline CDR1 reads SGHDT; CDR2 reads YYEEEE. CDR3 length: 14 residues. The V end lost 0 bases, the J end lost 3 bases, and 6 bases lay between the germline ends. This CDR3 is CASSLARDTGELFF. The CDR3 DNA is TGTGCCAGCAGCTTGGCCAGGGACACCGGGGAGCTGTTTTTT.

This rearrangement joins TRBV6-1 to TRBJ1-5; D unresolved. CDR1 and CDR2 from the germline V gene are MNHNS and SASEGT. V was shortened by 0 bases and J by 2 bases, with 11 bases between the two germline ends. The CDR3 covers 16 residues. The CDR3 region is CASSEARGFGNQPQHF. CDR3 nucleotide sequence: TGTGCCAGCAGTGAAGCGCGGGGATTTGGCAATCAGCCCCAGCATTTT.

The sample holds one count of this clone. This chain connects TRBV7-3 to TRBJ2-1; 8 positions match TRBD2. The length of the CDR3 is 16 residues. Germline CDR1 is SGHTA and CDR2 is FQGTGA. Losses at the gene ends were 4 bases for V and 4 bases for J; bases not matched to a gene: 9. CDR3 region: CASSSLSSGAYNEQFF. CDR3 coding DNA: TGTGCCAGCAGCTCCCTGAGTAGCGGGGCTTACAATGAGCAGTTCTTC.

This chain uses TRBV5-5 with TRBJ1-1; the match to TRBD1 covers 8 bases. The CDR3 loop spans 18 amino acids. Unmatched junction bases numbered 17, after V lost 4 bases and J lost 3 bases. Per the germline V gene, CDR1 is SGHKS and CDR2 is YYEKEE (reference sequence). CDR3 region: CASSPGQDLGLLYTEAFF. The CDR3 nucleotides read TGTGCCAGCAGCCCGGGACAGGATCTAGGTCTACTTTACACTGAAGCTTTCTTT.

This clone was observed a single time. This chain links TRBV9 with TRBJ2-7, with 9 bases that match TRBD1. The junction had 9 bases not matched to a gene; V was cut back by 5 bases and J by 3 bases. The CDR3 is 15 residues long. Per germline, CDR1 SGDLS and CDR2 YYNGEE. CDR3 protein: CASSPAGTGSYEQYF. In DNA, the CDR3 is TGTGCCAGCAGTCCTGCCGGGACAGGGAGCTACGAGCAGTACTTC.

The chain recombines TRBV5-6 with TRBJ2-7, with 8 bases that match TRBD1. Trimming cost V 6 bases and J 2 bases; bases outside gene matches: 7. Germline CDR1 and CDR2: SGHDT and YYEEEE. This CDR3 spans 14 amino acids. CDR3 sequence: CASTRDRSPYEQYF. DNA for the CDR3: TGTGCCAGCACTCGGGACAGGTCACCCTACGAGCAGTACTTC.

The genes are TRBV6-1 and TRBJ1-3, with unresolved D. The CDR3 runs to 17 residues. Per the germline V gene, CDR1 is MNHNS and CDR2 is SASEGT. V lost 2 bases, J lost 0 bases, and 14 bases lay in between. In DNA, the CDR3 is TGTGCCAGCAGTGAAACAGTTGCGTCGAGCTCTGGAAACACCATATATTTT. Protein sequence: CASSETVASSSGNTIYF.